This T cell receptor (beta chain) was recorded in a study of regulatory T cells in long-lasting Graves disease. Study-wide results and limits: Persistent disease preferred TRBV28, TRBJ1-2 and TRBJ2-5; new disease, TRBV20-1 and TRBJ2-1. Persistent Graves' patients showed a TCR diversity that was lower than that of newly diagnosed ones.

For TCR beta, libraries came from iRepertoire HTBI primers and Arm-PCR of CDR3 regions. TCRdb used MiXCR to reprocess the multiplex PCR reads, holding one entry per CDR3 protein. The data contain roughly 700,000 distinct CDR3 sequences, 30% of them singletons. This clonotype was picked up one time. Its specificity is not known. As for time point: persistent/refractory GD, antithyroid drugs over 5 years with positive TRAb. PBMC RNA served as the TCR library source. It was American Thyroid Association guidelines that determined Graves' disease diagnosis. J gave up 5 bases and V 1 base, and 10 bases lay outside the gene matches. CDR3 length: 16 amino acids. CDR1 and CDR2 from the germline V gene are SGHTA and FQGTGA.

Sample: peripheral blood mononuclear cells (PBMCs), taken when the disease was refractory, from a patient treated with antithyroid drugs. The chain combines TRBV7-3 with TRBJ2-5; 7 positions agree with TRBD2. This receptor was taken from a female donor with Graves disease. CDR3 in amino acids: CASSLNPPAGMETQYF. As DNA, the CDR3 is TGTGCCAGCAGCTTAAATCCACCAGCGGGAATGGAGACCCAGTACTTC.